Listed below are T cell receptor beta chains from one sample, sequenced in a study of identical twins. TCRdb reanalysed the 5' RACE reads using MiXCR and keeps one entry per CDR3 protein. The repertoire includes under 900,000 distinct CDR3 sequences, about 12% of them detected once, and under 2% sits in the top ten. The sample was also reused in another study, on yellow fever vaccine responses in identical twins.

The sample comprised PBMCs. These receptors all stem from a woman under 30 in good health. The CDR3 runs from the conserved cysteine through the conserved F or W. A D gene is named only where the DNA matches it firmly. The listing skips clone size in some rows; elsewhere it reads once, few, many or a size class.

j_call: TRBJ2-1
clone_size: NA
v_call: TRBV6-7
d_call: NA
cdr3_aa: CASSYSSTVHNEQFF
cdr3_nt: TGTGCCAGCAGTTACTCGAGTACTGTTCACAATGAGCAGTTCTTC

j_call: TRBJ2-5
clone_size: NA
v_call: TRBV7-9
d_call: TRBD2
cdr3_aa: CASSRYQNLAGETQYF
cdr3_nt: TGTGCCAGCAGCCGATACCAGAATCTAGCGGGAGAGACCCAGTACTTC

j_call: TRBJ2-1
clone_size: many
v_call: TRBV12-3/TRBV12-4
d_call: NA
cdr3_aa: CASSSDTTNEQFF
cdr3_nt: TGTGCCAGCAGTTCCGACACCACCAATGAGCAGTTCTTC

j_call: TRBJ1-5
clone_size: few
v_call: TRBV9
d_call: NA
cdr3_aa: CASSAGLSNQPQHF
cdr3_nt: TGTGCCAGCAGCGCGGGCCTAAGCAATCAGCCCCAGCATTTT

j_call: TRBJ1-1
clone_size: few
v_call: TRBV29-1
d_call: NA
cdr3_aa: CSVDPGLGTEAFF
cdr3_nt: TGCAGCGTTGATCCAGGGCTCGGCACTGAAGCTTTCTTT

j_call: TRBJ2-1
clone_size: NA
v_call: TRBV10-3
d_call: TRBD2
cdr3_aa: CAISESVGGSPRDFF
cdr3_nt: TGTGCCATCAGTGAGTCGGTGGGCGGGAGTCCGAGAGACTTCTTC

j_call: TRBJ2-1
clone_size: few
v_call: TRBV4-1
d_call: NA
cdr3_aa: CASSQTLTGPGNEQFF
cdr3_nt: TGCGCCAGCAGCCAAACCCTAACGGGGCCAGGCAATGAGCAGTTCTTC

j_call: TRBJ2-1
clone_size: few
v_call: TRBV18
d_call: NA
cdr3_aa: CASSPIDLATKNEQFF
cdr3_nt: TGTGCCAGCTCACCGATAGACCTAGCGACCAAAAATGAGCAGTTCTTC

j_call: TRBJ2-1
clone_size: NA
v_call: TRBV5-1
d_call: TRBD2
cdr3_aa: CASSDLAGGTDEQFF
cdr3_nt: TGCGCCAGCAGCGACTTAGCGGGAGGGACGGATGAGCAGTTCTTC

j_call: TRBJ2-7
clone_size: NA
v_call: TRBV28
d_call: TRBD2
cdr3_aa: CASRPLGLAASYEQYF
cdr3_nt: TGTGCCAGCAGACCCCTGGGACTAGCGGCTTCCTACGAGCAGTACTTC

j_call: TRBJ2-3
clone_size: few
v_call: TRBV5-1
d_call: NA
cdr3_aa: CASSGGQSPHTDTQYF
cdr3_nt: TGCGCCAGCAGCGGGGGACAAAGTCCACACACAGATACGCAGTATTTT

j_call: TRBJ2-5
clone_size: NA
v_call: TRBV9
d_call: TRBD2
cdr3_aa: CASSPWGTSKGAQYF
cdr3_nt: TGTGCCAGCAGCCCGTGGGGGACTAGCAAGGGGGCCCAGTACTTC

j_call: TRBJ2-7
clone_size: NA
v_call: TRBV9
d_call: TRBD2
cdr3_aa: CASSVDSGRGPYEQYF
cdr3_nt: TGTGCCAGCAGCGTCGATTCAGGGAGGGGCCCCTACGAGCAGTACTTC

j_call: TRBJ1-5
clone_size: many
v_call: TRBV20-1
d_call: NA
cdr3_aa: CSARDPVAGNQPQHF
cdr3_nt: TGCAGTGCTAGAGACCCCGTGGCAGGGAATCAGCCCCAGCATTTT

j_call: TRBJ2-5
clone_size: many
v_call: TRBV3-1
d_call: TRBD2
cdr3_aa: CASSQELAGFQETQYF
cdr3_nt: TGTGCCAGCAGCCAAGAACTAGCGGGATTTCAAGAGACCCAGTACTTC

j_call: TRBJ2-2
clone_size: once
v_call: TRBV19
d_call: NA
cdr3_aa: CASSMGFLYTGELFF
cdr3_nt: TGTGCCAGTAGTATGGGCTTCCTGTACACCGGGGAGCTGTTTTTT

j_call: TRBJ2-1
clone_size: NA
v_call: TRBV27
d_call: NA
cdr3_aa: CASSLIADTSYNEQFF
cdr3_nt: TGTGCCAGCAGTTTAATAGCGGATACTTCCTACAATGAGCAGTTCTTC

j_call: TRBJ2-5
clone_size: few
v_call: TRBV7-9
d_call: TRBD1
cdr3_aa: CATEGADQETQYF
cdr3_nt: TGTGCCACAGAGGGGGCAGACCAAGAGACCCAGTACTTC

j_call: TRBJ2-3
clone_size: few
v_call: TRBV10-3
d_call: TRBD2
cdr3_aa: CAITKSAGTSGGVDTQYF
cdr3_nt: TGTGCCATCACCAAAAGCGCCGGGACTAGCGGGGGAGTAGATACGCAGTATTTT

j_call: TRBJ2-1
clone_size: few
v_call: TRBV14
d_call: NA
cdr3_aa: CASSYGTWGLGEQFF
cdr3_nt: TGTGCCAGCAGCTACGGGACTTGGGGTTTGGGGGAGCAGTTCTTC

j_call: TRBJ2-2
clone_size: NA
v_call: TRBV5-1
d_call: NA
cdr3_aa: CASSFGETTTGELFF
cdr3_nt: TGCGCCAGCAGCTTTGGGGAAACTACCACCGGGGAGCTGTTTTTT

j_call: TRBJ2-5
clone_size: NA
v_call: TRBV2
d_call: TRBD2
cdr3_aa: CASRPAPGLAVGETQYF
cdr3_nt: TGTGCCAGCAGGCCTGCTCCGGGACTAGCGGTAGGAGAGACCCAGTACTTC

j_call: TRBJ2-1
clone_size: few
v_call: TRBV5-1
d_call: NA
cdr3_aa: CASSLERGGEQFF
cdr3_nt: TGCGCCAGCAGCTTAGAGAGGGGTGGTGAGCAGTTCTTC

j_call: TRBJ1-5
clone_size: NA
v_call: TRBV12-3/TRBV12-4
d_call: NA
cdr3_aa: CASGRMDSNQPQHF
cdr3_nt: TGTGCCAGCGGAAGGATGGATAGCAATCAGCCCCAGCATTTT

j_call: TRBJ2-7
clone_size: once
v_call: TRBV20-1
d_call: NA
cdr3_aa: CSASAPTGTLREQYF
cdr3_nt: TGCAGTGCTAGCGCTCCGACTGGAACCCTAAGGGAGCAGTACTTC

j_call: TRBJ2-7
clone_size: few
v_call: TRBV5-1
d_call: TRBD2
cdr3_aa: CASSTGGAGDEQYF
cdr3_nt: TGCGCCAGCAGCACCGGGGGAGCGGGAGACGAGCAGTACTTC

j_call: TRBJ2-1
clone_size: NA
v_call: TRBV5-1
d_call: TRBD2
cdr3_aa: CASSGLDNNEQFF
cdr3_nt: TGCGCCAGCAGCGGACTAGACAACAATGAGCAGTTCTTC

j_call: TRBJ2-7
clone_size: many
v_call: TRBV27
d_call: TRBD2
cdr3_aa: CASSRLAGAYEQYF
cdr3_nt: TGTGCCAGCAGTAGACTAGCGGGAGCCTACGAGCAGTACTTC

j_call: TRBJ2-3
clone_size: NA
v_call: TRBV12-3/TRBV12-4
d_call: NA
cdr3_aa: CASSYRSQRTDTQYF
cdr3_nt: TGTGCCAGCAGTTACAGGAGCCAGCGGACAGATACGCAGTATTTT

j_call: TRBJ2-5
clone_size: once
v_call: TRBV3-1
d_call: TRBD2
cdr3_aa: CAISRWTSGSGYQETQYF
cdr3_nt: TGTGCCATCAGCCGTTGGACTAGCGGGAGTGGGTACCAAGAGACCCAGTACTTC

j_call: TRBJ2-2
clone_size: NA
v_call: TRBV5-1
d_call: NA
cdr3_aa: CASSSGVLNTGELFF
cdr3_nt: TGCGCCAGCAGCTCCGGGGTATTGAACACCGGGGAGCTGTTTTTT

j_call: TRBJ1-2
clone_size: NA
v_call: TRBV20-1
d_call: TRBD1
cdr3_aa: CSARDPGGTANYGYTF
cdr3_nt: TGCAGTGCTAGAGATCCCGGTGGGACAGCAAACTATGGCTACACCTTC

j_call: TRBJ1-1
clone_size: NA
v_call: TRBV5-8
d_call: NA
cdr3_aa: CASSLATVWNTEAFF
cdr3_nt: TGTGCCAGCAGCTTAGCAACGGTTTGGAACACTGAAGCTTTCTTT

j_call: TRBJ1-3
clone_size: many
v_call: TRBV6-1
d_call: NA
cdr3_aa: CASTTGFSGNTIYF
cdr3_nt: TGTGCCAGCACTACAGGGTTCTCTGGAAACACCATATATTTT

j_call: TRBJ1-5
clone_size: many
v_call: TRBV12-3/TRBV12-4
d_call: TRBD1
cdr3_aa: CASSFRTGGPYQPQHF
cdr3_nt: TGTGCCAGCAGTTTTCGAACAGGGGGGCCTTATCAGCCCCAGCATTTT

j_call: TRBJ2-1
clone_size: NA
v_call: TRBV12-5
d_call: TRBD2
cdr3_aa: CASGLGLAGEMQFF
cdr3_nt: TGTGCTAGTGGTTTAGGACTAGCGGGAGAAATGCAGTTCTTC

j_call: TRBJ1-2
clone_size: few
v_call: TRBV10-3
d_call: NA
cdr3_aa: CAISEENYGYTF
cdr3_nt: TGTGCCATCAGTGAGGAAAACTATGGCTACACCTTC

j_call: TRBJ2-1
clone_size: NA
v_call: TRBV11-2
d_call: NA
cdr3_aa: CASSWVGGPNEQFF
cdr3_nt: TGTGCCAGCAGCTGGGTAGGAGGCCCCAATGAGCAGTTCTTC

j_call: TRBJ2-7
clone_size: NA
v_call: TRBV5-1
d_call: TRBD1
cdr3_aa: CASSDRDRGSYEQYF
cdr3_nt: TGCGCCAGCAGCGACCGGGACAGGGGCTCCTACGAGCAGTACTTC

j_call: TRBJ2-1
clone_size: NA
v_call: TRBV3-1
d_call: TRBD2
cdr3_aa: CASSQRTSGSYEQFF
cdr3_nt: TGTGCCAGCAGCCAACGGACTAGCGGGAGTTATGAGCAGTTCTTC

j_call: TRBJ2-5
clone_size: NA
v_call: TRBV5-1
d_call: TRBD2
cdr3_aa: CASSLAASGETQYF
cdr3_nt: TGCGCCAGCAGCTTGGCGGCTAGCGGGGAGACCCAGTACTTC

j_call: TRBJ2-3
clone_size: NA
v_call: TRBV14
d_call: NA
cdr3_aa: CASSHVSGRLRDTQYF
cdr3_nt: TGTGCCAGCAGCCATGTGAGTGGGAGGTTAAGAGATACGCAGTATTTT

j_call: TRBJ2-4
clone_size: NA
v_call: TRBV12-1
d_call: NA
cdr3_aa: CASSADLECGLRNIQYF
cdr3_nt: TGTGCCAGCAGCGCCGACCTAGAATGTGGATTGAGAAACATTCAGTACTTC

j_call: TRBJ2-1
clone_size: few
v_call: TRBV20-1
d_call: TRBD2
cdr3_aa: CSARDPRGERDEQFF
cdr3_nt: TGCAGTGCTAGAGATCCGCGGGGGGAGCGGGATGAGCAGTTCTTC

j_call: TRBJ2-1
clone_size: many
v_call: TRBV6-5
d_call: TRBD1
cdr3_aa: CASSYPRGRRGTNEQFF
cdr3_nt: TGTGCCAGCAGTTACCCCCGAGGGCGCAGGGGGACGAATGAGCAGTTCTTC

j_call: TRBJ2-3
clone_size: many
v_call: TRBV12-3/TRBV12-4
d_call: TRBD2
cdr3_aa: CASSNRTSITTDTQYF
cdr3_nt: TGTGCCAGCAGTAACCGGACTAGCATAACCACAGATACGCAGTATTTT

j_call: TRBJ2-1
clone_size: NA
v_call: TRBV6-6
d_call: TRBD1
cdr3_aa: CASKRTGDNEQFF
cdr3_nt: TGTGCCTCCAAAAGGACAGGGGACAATGAGCAGTTCTTC

j_call: TRBJ2-3
clone_size: few
v_call: TRBV12-3/TRBV12-4
d_call: NA
cdr3_aa: CASRGTGTRTDTQYF
cdr3_nt: TGTGCCAGCAGGGGCACAGGTACACGCACAGATACGCAGTATTTT

j_call: TRBJ2-5
clone_size: NA
v_call: TRBV20-1
d_call: NA
cdr3_aa: CSASGGQGALLAQETQYF
cdr3_nt: TGCAGTGCTAGCGGGGGGCAGGGGGCCCTCCTAGCCCAAGAGACCCAGTACTTC

j_call: TRBJ2-5
clone_size: NA
v_call: TRBV20-1
d_call: NA
cdr3_aa: CSAATRQETQYF
cdr3_nt: TGCAGTGCTGCGACTAGGCAAGAGACCCAGTACTTC

j_call: TRBJ2-3
clone_size: NA
v_call: TRBV20-1
d_call: TRBD1
cdr3_aa: CSAWDRGYTQYF
cdr3_nt: TGCAGTGCTTGGGACAGGGGGTATACGCAGTATTTT

j_call: TRBJ1-1
clone_size: few
v_call: TRBV6-1
d_call: TRBD1
cdr3_aa: CASRGQGALGTEAFF
cdr3_nt: TGTGCCAGCCGCGGACAGGGGGCGCTGGGAACTGAAGCTTTCTTT

j_call: TRBJ2-7
clone_size: NA
v_call: TRBV5-1
d_call: NA
cdr3_aa: CASSLDPPGTGSYEQYF
cdr3_nt: TGCGCCAGCAGCTTGGATCCCCCCGGGACGGGCTCCTACGAGCAGTACTTC